This T cell receptor (beta chain) stems from a study of Graves' ophthalmopathy and Graves' hyperthyroidism. About the study: Peripheral blood samples were taken at initial diagnosis, before any treatment.

The authors amplified TCR beta CDR3 regions from RNA transcripts. RT-PCR in the first round used HTBI primers; a second-round multiplex PCR followed. MiXCR, applied by TCRdb to the multiplex PCR reads, yields one record per CDR3 protein. The sample comprises 200,000 to 300,000 distinct CDR3 sequences, 45% to 55% of which are singletons, and roughly half rests with the top ten. As regards this clonotype: What it binds is unknown.

Regarding the study as a whole: Blood contained most expanded thyroid clonotypes exceeding 0.001 frequency.

In this cohort, patients with other autoimmune diseases, uncontrolled infections, pregnancy or lactation were excluded. Germline V lookup: CDR1 DFQATT, CDR2 SNEGSKA (reference sequence). The V end lost 2 bases, the J end lost 4 bases, and 15 bases lay between the germline ends. This CDR3 has 14 amino acids. The sequenced material came from peripheral blood. This clonotype originated in an adult man with Graves' ophthalmopathy. V and J are TRBV20-1 and TRBJ2-7; D is possibly TRBD1 (6 bases). The chain's CDR3 is CSARQFRDKYEQYF. CDR3 coding DNA: TGCAGTGCTAGACAGTTCCGGGACAAGTACGAGCAGTACTTC.